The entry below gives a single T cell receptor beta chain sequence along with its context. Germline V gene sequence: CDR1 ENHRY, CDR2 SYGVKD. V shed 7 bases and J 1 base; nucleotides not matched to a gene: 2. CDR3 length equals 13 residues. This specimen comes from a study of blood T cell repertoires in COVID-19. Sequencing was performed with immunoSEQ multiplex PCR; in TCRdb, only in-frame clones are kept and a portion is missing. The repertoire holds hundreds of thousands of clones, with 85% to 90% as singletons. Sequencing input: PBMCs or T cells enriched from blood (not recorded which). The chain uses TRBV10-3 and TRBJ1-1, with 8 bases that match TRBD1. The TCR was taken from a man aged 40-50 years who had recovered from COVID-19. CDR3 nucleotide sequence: TGTGCCATCATGGACAGGGAGAACACTGAAGCTTTCTTT. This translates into CAIMDRENTEAFF.